The source of this TCR beta chain is a study of monozygotic twins with inflammatory bowel disease. Researchers used template switching to add UMIs featuring a 6-nucleotide sample barcode. TCRdb reworked the 5' RACE reads into one entry per CDR3 protein, no DNA. This repertoire includes 300,000 to 350,000 distinct CDR3 sequences. As for this clonotype: What it binds is not known.

The V gene's germline CDR1 is SGHRS and CDR2 YFSETQ. The CDR3 consists of 15 residues. Whole blood served as the source of total RNA, and no T cell sorting took place. Study observations and caveats: The analysis did not separate different T cell subtypes. The authors note that differing immunosuppressive treatments may have added variability to patient repertoires.

The sequence derives from a human donor with ulcerative colitis or Crohn's disease, or a healthy co-twin of an affected twin (not recorded which). The sample was blood. The rearrangement links TRBV5-1 to TRBJ1-2. This CDR3 reads CASSSGQPSNYGYTF.